This T cell receptor beta chain comes out of a study of neurological immune-mediated disorders. Study results and caveats: Neither clinical nor MRI features were associated with the multiple sclerosis repertoire cluster.

Time point reported: longitudinal time-point 2. Libraries used 2 million unsorted PBMCs kept frozen in RNAlater. This clonotype showed up many times. Its target is unknown. cDNA synthesis was performed by 5'RACE with 10-nucleotide random UMIs. MiXCR was run by TCRdb on the 5' RACE reads, yielding one entry per CDR3 protein. The data hold tens of thousands of distinct CDR3 sequences, with about 5% observed a single time. V was clipped by 1 base and J by 0 bases; unmatched bases: 2. CDR3 length: 17 amino acids. This chain uses TRBV12-3 or TRBV12-4 with TRBJ2-1, with TRBD2 matching 11 bases. The receptor comes from a woman in her sixties with multiple sclerosis. Source material: PBMCs. In DNA, the CDR3 is TGTGCCAGCAGTTTAGGGACTAGCGGGCGCTCCTACAATGAGCAGTTCTTC. This gives the protein CASSLGTSGRSYNEQFF.